Each of the 27 T cell receptor beta chains below was sequenced from the same sample in a study of regulatory T cells in long-lasting Graves disease. Regarding time point: newly diagnosed GD, antithyroid drugs for less than 3 months. RNA from PBMCs was the source of the TCR library. Researchers made TCR beta libraries by using iRepertoire HTBI primers and running Arm-PCR on CDR3 regions. From the multiplex PCR reads, TCRdb called clonotypes with MiXCR, one entry per CDR3 protein. The repertoire consists of roughly 520,000 distinct CDR3 sequences, with about 12% occurring once and the leading ten covering more than 8%. These data were also filed under a second study, of T cells in Graves' hyperthyroidism and ophthalmopathy.

The material sequenced was peripheral blood mononuclear cells (PBMCs), taken at new diagnosis, from a patient treated with antithyroid drugs. The receptor source for this set is a woman aged 25 to 39 with Graves disease.

This clonotype occurred many times. Compared with germline, one end of the junction differs, possibly owing to a read error. The rearrangement joins TRBV11-2 to TRBJ2-7; unclear D gene. This CDR3 has 13 residues. Germline V gives CDR1 SGHAT, CDR2 FQNNGV. CDR3 in DNA: TGTGCCAGCAGTTTAGTTCTCGGCGGCGAGCAGTACTTC. Its translation is CASSLVLGGEQYF.

This clonotype was seen at least ten times. The rearrangement joins TRBV27 to TRBJ2-7; TRBD2 is a possible D gene (5 bases). V lost 4 bases to trimming and J lost 4 bases, with 14 bases between them. CDR3 length: 14 residues. The germline V gene encodes CDR1 MNHEY and CDR2 SMNVEV (reference sequence). The CDR3 loop reads CASSSSDYSYEQYF. As DNA, the CDR3 is TGTGCCAGCAGTTCCTCAGACTATTCTTACGAGCAGTACTTC.

The sample holds many counts of this clonotype. The chain recombines TRBV7-9 with TRBJ1-2, with no clear D. The CDR3 contains 13 residues. Trimming pared 3 bases from V and 2 bases from J, leaving 7 bases between. CDR1 and CDR2 (germline): SEHNR, FQNEAQ (reference sequence). Here the CDR3 reads CASSFEANYGYTF. CDR3 DNA: TGTGCCAGCAGCTTTGAGGCGAACTATGGCTACACCTTC.

This clonotype was seen at least ten times. V and J are TRBV5-1 and TRBJ2-3, with TRBD2 matching over 7 bases. In germline, CDR1 is SGHRS, CDR2 YFSETQ. The CDR3 is made up of 13 amino acids. J was trimmed by 5 bases and V by 5 bases; bases with no gene match: 5. The CDR3 DNA reads TGCGCCAGCAGTCCGGGAGGAAGAGATACGCAGTATTTT. Translation: CASSPGGRDTQYF. Combining the CDR3 with reference TRBV5-1 and TRBJ2-3 gives the whole variable domain KAGVTQTPRYLIKTRGQQVTLSCSPISGHRSVSWYQQTPGQGLQFLFEYFSETQRNKGNFPGRFSGRQFSNSRSEMNVSTLELGDSALYLCASSPGGRDTQYFGPGTRLTVL.

This clonotype has just a few counts. DNA of the CDR3: TGTGCCAGCAGTTTAGGAGACAGGGCAAATGAAAAACTGTTTTTT. Its translation is CASSLGDRANEKLFF. The chain has TRBV28 and TRBJ1-4; 7 nucleotides align to TRBD1. Germline CDR1 MDHEN, CDR2 SYDVKM. This CDR3 region has 15 residues. V trimming: 2 bases; J trimming: 5 bases; junction bases outside the gene matches: 5.

The chain has TRBV20-1 and TRBJ2-3; TRBD1 matches 7 bases. This CDR3 spans 17 amino acids. V lost 2 bases, J lost 2 bases, and 13 bases stayed unmatched. CDR1 is DFQATT, CDR2 SNEGSKA, per germline (reference sequence). The CDR3 region is CSARNLFRDRFTDTQYF. As DNA, the CDR3 is TGCAGTGCTAGAAATTTGTTCCGGGACAGATTCACAGATACGCAGTATTTT.

The table lists this clonotype with many counts. One base away lies a much larger clone, so this may be a sequencing read error. The V and J genes are TRBV2 and TRBJ2-7; D not resolved. Germline CDR1 reads SNHLY; CDR2 reads FYNNEI. The CDR3 length is 13 residues. Written as DNA, the CDR3 is TGTGCCAGCAGTGAAGGTACTACCTACGGGCAGTACTTC. Its protein product is CASSEGTTYGQYF.

This clonotype came up many times. V and J are TRBV12-3 or TRBV12-4 and TRBJ1-1; 9 bases agree with TRBD1. CDR3 size: 15 residues. J gave up 1 base and V 5 bases, and 5 bases lay outside the gene matches. CDR3 sequence reads: CASSRGQGPNTEAFF. CDR3 DNA: TGTGCCAGCAGTCGGGGACAGGGTCCGAACACTGAAGCTTTCTTT.

At least ten counts were recorded for this clonotype. The J gene is TRBJ2-1, the V gene TRBV12-3 or TRBV12-4; 8 nucleotides align to TRBD1. CDR3 length: 17 amino acids. After removal of 5 bases from V and 12 bases from J, the junction contained 21 bases not matched to a gene. The CDR3 sequence is CASSDMLGRGPAMGQFF. The CDR3 nucleotides read TGTGCCAGCAGTGATATGCTGGGCAGGGGGCCCGCTATGGGGCAGTTCTTC.

The chain uses TRBV5-1 and TRBJ2-2; D may be TRBD1 or TRBD2 (5 bases each). The germline V and J ends were trimmed by 5 bases and 0 bases, with 11 bases remaining between them. The CDR3 totals 15 residues. CDR1 is SGHRS, CDR2 YFSETQ, per germline. The DNA of the CDR3 is TGCGCCAGCAGTCGGGGCAGCTCGAACACCGGGGAGCTGTTTTTT. Its protein is CASSRGSSNTGELFF.

The rearrangement joins TRBV9 to TRBJ1-4; D is possibly TRBD1 (6 bases). The length of the CDR3 is 15 residues. Germline CDR1 and CDR2: SGDLS and YYNGEE. The V end was cut by 0 bases, the J end by 3 bases, with 9 bases between. CDR3: CASSVAGQPNEKLFF. For the CDR3, the DNA is TGTGCCAGCAGCGTAGCTGGACAGCCTAATGAAAAACTGTTTTTT.

As for this clonotype: This may stem from a read error, because a much larger clone lies one nucleotide away. CDR3 coding DNA: TGCAGTGCTAACTCTGTGACCCACACTGAAGCTTTCTTT. It specifies CSANSVTHTEAFF. The chain carries TRBV20-1 and TRBJ1-1; the D is unclear. The CDR3 consists of 13 residues. The V gene's germline CDR1 is DFQATT and CDR2 SNEGSKA (reference sequence). V dropped 4 bases and J dropped 3 bases, with 12 bases sitting between them.

The table lists this clonotype with many counts. The chain carries TRBV20-1 and TRBJ2-7; 11 positions agree with TRBD2. CDR1 and CDR2 (germline): DFQATT, SNEGSKA (reference sequence). V dropped 1 base and J dropped 5; count of bases not matched to a gene: 10. The CDR3 runs 16 residues. The CDR3 sequence: CSARVLAGGGLNEQYF. CDR3 in DNA: TGCAGTGCTAGAGTTCTAGCGGGAGGCGGGTTGAACGAGCAGTACTTC.

This clonotype occurred many times. The chain recombines TRBV3-1 with TRBJ2-3, with D unresolved. Trimming took 0 bases from V and 2 from J, leaving 15 bases between them. The CDR3 is 17 residues long. Per germline, CDR1 LGHDT and CDR2 YNNKEL (reference sequence). CDR3 DNA: TGTGCCAGCAGCCAAGATGGCAGACTCCAATACACAGATACGCAGTATTTT. This codes for CASSQDGRLQYTDTQYF.

This clonotype was counted at least ten times. This chain uses TRBV18 with TRBJ2-4; D unclear. Germline V CDR1 and CDR2: KGHSH, LQKENI. The V end lost 2 bases, the J end lost 4 bases, and 9 bases lay between the germline ends. The CDR3 spans 14 residues. The CDR3 DNA sequence: TGTGCCAGCTCACCAGAGACGGTTAAAAACATTCAGTACTTC. Amino acids: CASSPETVKNIQYF.

This clonotype appeared a few times. V gene TRBV4-3 combines with J gene TRBJ2-7; no clear D gene. This CDR3 has 18 residues. Germline values: CDR1 LGHNA, CDR2 YSLEER. The V gene lost 0 bases and the J gene lost 2 bases, with 20 bases spanning the gap. In nucleotides, the CDR3 is TGCGCCAGCAGCCAAGATAGCTTTGCCGAGACATATCCCTACGAGCAGTACTTC. Protein: CASSQDSFAETYPYEQYF.

Comment on this clonotype: This sequence may be a read error, since a much larger clone differs from it by one base. The rearrangement uses TRBV6-9 and TRBJ1-1; TRBD1 might be the D (5 bases). The germline CDR1 and CDR2 sequences are MNHGY and SVAAGI. V lost 3 bases and J lost 0, with 8 bases in between. The CDR3 is made up of 14 amino acids. CDR3 bases: TGTGCCAGCAGTTACGGGGGAATGAACACTGAAGCTTTCTTT. This sequence encodes CASSYGGMNTEAFF.

This clonotype was counted ten times or more. The rearrangement links TRBV2 to TRBJ2-1; 14 bases are shared with TRBD2. Germline CDR1 reads SNHLY; CDR2 reads FYNNEI. The CDR3 spans 16 residues. After removal of 6 bases from V and 8 bases from J, the junction contained 9 bases not matched to a gene. The chain's CDR3 is CASRATGTSGSYEQFF. The DNA of the CDR3 is TGTGCCAGCAGAGCCACCGGGACTAGCGGGAGCTATGAGCAGTTCTTC.

This clonotype was observed many times. The chain joins TRBV7-2 to TRBJ2-3; perhaps TRBD2 as D (6 bases). V was shortened by 8 bases and J by 6 bases, with 15 bases between the two germline ends. Germline CDR1 and CDR2: SGHTA and FQGNSA. This CDR3 spans 13 amino acids. CDR3 in DNA: TGTGCCAGCTCTCGGAGGGACGGGGATACGCAGTATTTT. Translated, it gives CASSRRDGDTQYF.

On this clonotype itself: Without the conserved terminal phenylalanine or tryptophan, this CDR3 likely stems from a read error. The chain has TRBV20-1 and TRBJ1-1, with D possibly being TRBD1 (5 bases). This CDR3 has 12 amino acids. V lost 7 bases to trimming and J lost 5 bases, with 14 bases between them. Looked up from germline, CDR1 is DFQATT and CDR2 is SNEGSKA (reference sequence). Here the CDR3 DNA reads TGCAGTGTCGTGCGGGGCAGAACTGAAGCTTTCTTG. It translates to CSVVRGRTEAFL.

This clonotype has at least ten counts. V usage is TRBV27 and J usage is TRBJ2-1, with 13 bases that match TRBD2. The V segment lost 2 bases and the J segment 7 bases; nucleotides outside the gene matches: 8. This CDR3 is 17 amino acids long. Per germline, CDR1 MNHEY and CDR2 SMNVEV (reference sequence). As DNA, the CDR3 is TGTGCCAGCAGTTTACGGATACTAGCGGGAGGGCCTAATGAGCAGTTCTTC. This codes for CASSLRILAGGPNEQFF.

This clonotype was observed at least ten times. This chain uses TRBV9 with TRBJ2-7; the match to TRBD2 covers 14 bases. The CDR3 is made up of 15 amino acids. The germline gives CDR1 SGDLS, CDR2 YYNGEE. V was pared by 2 bases and J by 7 bases, with 5 bases of the junction left unmatched. CDR3 amino acids: CASSVAGLAGEEQYF. The CDR3 region has the DNA TGTGCCAGCAGCGTTGCGGGACTAGCGGGAGAAGAGCAGTACTTC. The variable domain in full, completed from reference TRBV9 and TRBJ2-7, reads DSGVTQTPKHLITATGQRVTLRCSPRSGDLSVYWYQQSLDQGLQFLIQYYNGEERAKGNILERFSAQQFPDLHSELNLSSLELGDSALYFCASSVAGLAGEEQYFGPGTRLTVT.

This clonotype was counted only a few times. This rearrangement joins TRBV29-1 to TRBJ2-3, with 9 positions matching TRBD2. The germline V gene encodes CDR1 SQVTM and CDR2 ANQGSEA. This CDR3 comprises 15 residues. The CDR3 DNA is TGCGGCGCCGGGGGACGTAGCGGGAGAACAGATACGCAGTATTTT. It specifies CGAGGRSGRTDTQYF.

V gene TRBV12-3 or TRBV12-4 combines with J gene TRBJ2-5; 15 nucleotides align to TRBD2. This CDR3 contains 19 residues. V was pared by 5 bases and J by 2 bases, with 12 bases of the junction left unmatched. The CDR3 region has the DNA TGTGCCAGCAGTCGAAATCGGACTAGCGGGAGGGCTTGGCAAGAGACCCAGTACTTC. Its protein product is CASSRNRTSGRAWQETQYF.

This clonotype was counted only a few times. V gene TRBV11-2 combines with J gene TRBJ1-5; TRBD1 might be the D (5 bases). Trimming removed 6 bases at V and 4 bases at J, with 10 bases between. The CDR3 consists of 13 residues. Per germline, CDR1 SGHAT and CDR2 FQNNGV. The CDR3: CASSPTDNQPQHF. Written as DNA, the CDR3 is TGTGCCAGCAGTCCGACAGATAATCAGCCCCAGCATTTT.

This rearrangement joins TRBV19 to TRBJ1-2; D uncertain. V dropped 4 bases and J dropped 6 bases, with 18 bases sitting between them. CDR1 is LNHDA, CDR2 SQIVND, per germline (reference sequence). The CDR3 runs to 15 residues. For the CDR3, the DNA is TGTGCCAGTAGTAAAATGGACCTGACGGAGAATGGCTACACCTTC. Translated, it gives CASSKMDLTENGYTF.

In its sample, this clonotype was seen a few times. Being one base from a much bigger clone, this may be a read error. The chain uses TRBV3-1 and TRBJ1-3; D gene ambiguous. CDR3 length equals 12 residues. V was shortened by 3 bases and J by 4 bases, with 4 bases between the two germline ends. Germline V gene lookup returns CDR1 LGHDT and CDR2 YNNKEL (reference sequence). CDR3 nucleotide sequence: TGTGCCAGCAGCCATACCGGAAACACCATATATTTT. Translation gives CASSHTGNTIYF. Combining the CDR3 with reference TRBV3-1 and TRBJ1-3 gives the whole variable domain DTAVSQTPKYLVTQMGNDKSIKCEQNLGHDTMYWYKQDSKKFLKIMFSYNNKELIINETVPNRFSPKSPDKAHLNLHINSLELGDSAVYFCASSHTGNTIYFGEGSWLTVV.